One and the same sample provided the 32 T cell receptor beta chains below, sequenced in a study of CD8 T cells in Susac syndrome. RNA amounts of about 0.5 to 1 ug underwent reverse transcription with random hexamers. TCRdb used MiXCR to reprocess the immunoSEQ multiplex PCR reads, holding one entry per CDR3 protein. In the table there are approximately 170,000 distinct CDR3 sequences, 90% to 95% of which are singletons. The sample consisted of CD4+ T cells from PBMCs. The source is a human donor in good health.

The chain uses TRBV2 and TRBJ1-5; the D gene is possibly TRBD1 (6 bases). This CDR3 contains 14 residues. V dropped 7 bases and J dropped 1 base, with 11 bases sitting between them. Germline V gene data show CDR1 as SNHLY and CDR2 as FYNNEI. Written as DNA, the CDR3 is TGTGCCAGCAACGAGGGGGTAAGCAATCAGCCCCAGCATTTT. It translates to CASNEGVSNQPQHF.

CDR3 sequence: CASSLKQGYTEAFF. CDR3 nucleotide sequence: TGTGCCAGCAGCCTAAAACAGGGTTACACTGAAGCTTTCTTT. This sequence joins TRBV12-3 or TRBV12-4 and TRBJ1-1, with D possibly being TRBD1 (6 bases). This CDR3 contains 14 residues. V was clipped by 6 bases and J by 3 bases, with 14 bases between them.

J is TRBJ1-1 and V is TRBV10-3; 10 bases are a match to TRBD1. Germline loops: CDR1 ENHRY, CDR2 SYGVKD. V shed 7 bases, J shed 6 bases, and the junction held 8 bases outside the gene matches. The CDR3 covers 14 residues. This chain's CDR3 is CAITSGQGVSEAFF. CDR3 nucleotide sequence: TGTGCCATCACCTCCGGACAGGGGGTGTCTGAAGCTTTCTTT.

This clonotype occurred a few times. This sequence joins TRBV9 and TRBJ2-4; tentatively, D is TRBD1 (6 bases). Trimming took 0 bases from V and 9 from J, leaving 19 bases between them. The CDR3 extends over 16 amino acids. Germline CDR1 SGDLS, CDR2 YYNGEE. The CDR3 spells CASSVARGPFFGIQYF. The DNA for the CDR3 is TGTGCCAGCAGCGTAGCCAGGGGACCGTTTTTCGGCATTCAGTACTTC.

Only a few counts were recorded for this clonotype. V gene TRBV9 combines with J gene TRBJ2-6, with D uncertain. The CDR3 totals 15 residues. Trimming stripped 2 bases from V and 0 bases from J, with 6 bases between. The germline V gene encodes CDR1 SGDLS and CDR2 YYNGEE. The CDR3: CASSVQGSGANVLTF. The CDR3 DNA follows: TGTGCCAGCAGCGTCCAAGGCTCTGGGGCCAACGTCCTGACTTTC.

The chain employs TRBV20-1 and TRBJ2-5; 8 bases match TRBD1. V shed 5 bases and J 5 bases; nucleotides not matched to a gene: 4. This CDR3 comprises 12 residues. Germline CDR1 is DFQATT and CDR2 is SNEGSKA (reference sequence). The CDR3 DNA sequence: TGCAGTGCTGGGGACAGGACCGAGACCCAGTACTTC. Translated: CSAGDRTETQYF.

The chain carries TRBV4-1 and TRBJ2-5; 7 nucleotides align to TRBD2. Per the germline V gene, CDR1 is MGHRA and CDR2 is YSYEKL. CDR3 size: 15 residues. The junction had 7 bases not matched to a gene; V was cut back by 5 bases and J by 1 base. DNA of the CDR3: TGCGCCAGCAGCGACCCACTAGCGATCCAAGAGACCCAGTACTTC. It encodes CASSDPLAIQETQYF.

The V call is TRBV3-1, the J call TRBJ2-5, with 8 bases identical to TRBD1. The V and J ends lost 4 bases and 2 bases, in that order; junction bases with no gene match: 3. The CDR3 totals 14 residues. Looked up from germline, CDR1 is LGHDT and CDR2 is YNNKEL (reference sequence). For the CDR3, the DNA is TGTGCCAGCAGCCCGGGACAGGAGCAAGAGACCCAGTACTTC. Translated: CASSPGQEQETQYF.

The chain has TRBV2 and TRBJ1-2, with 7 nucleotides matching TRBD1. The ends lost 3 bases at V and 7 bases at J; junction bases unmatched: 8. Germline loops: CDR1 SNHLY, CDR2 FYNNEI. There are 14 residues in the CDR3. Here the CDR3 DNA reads TGTGCCAGCAGTGATCAGACAGGGTATCGTGGCTACACCTTC. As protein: CASSDQTGYRGYTF.

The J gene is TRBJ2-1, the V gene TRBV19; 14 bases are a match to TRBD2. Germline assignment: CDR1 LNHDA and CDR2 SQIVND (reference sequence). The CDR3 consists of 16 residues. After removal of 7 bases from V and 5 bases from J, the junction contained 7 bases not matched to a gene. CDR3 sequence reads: CASTSRTSGGHNEQFF. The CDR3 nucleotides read TGTGCCAGTACTTCCCGGACTAGCGGGGGGCACAATGAGCAGTTCTTC.

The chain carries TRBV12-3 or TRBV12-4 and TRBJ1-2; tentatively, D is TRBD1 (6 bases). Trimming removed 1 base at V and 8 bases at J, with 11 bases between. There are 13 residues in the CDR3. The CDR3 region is CASSLEQGRGYTF. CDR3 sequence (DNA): TGTGCCAGCAGTTTAGAACAGGGACGAGGCTACACCTTC.

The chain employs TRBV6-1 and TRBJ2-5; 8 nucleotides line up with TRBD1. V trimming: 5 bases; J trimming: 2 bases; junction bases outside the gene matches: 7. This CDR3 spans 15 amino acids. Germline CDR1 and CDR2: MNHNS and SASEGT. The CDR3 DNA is TGTGCCAGCAGTCAGGGGGCGGGGACACAAGAGACCCAGTACTTC. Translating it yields CASSQGAGTQETQYF.

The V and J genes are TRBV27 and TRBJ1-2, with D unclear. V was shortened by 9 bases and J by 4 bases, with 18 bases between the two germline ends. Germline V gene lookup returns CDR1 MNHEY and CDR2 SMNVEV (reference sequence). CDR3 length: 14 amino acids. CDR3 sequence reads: CASRVPGTFYGYTF. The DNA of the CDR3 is TGTGCCAGTAGGGTCCCGGGCACTTTCTATGGCTACACCTTC.

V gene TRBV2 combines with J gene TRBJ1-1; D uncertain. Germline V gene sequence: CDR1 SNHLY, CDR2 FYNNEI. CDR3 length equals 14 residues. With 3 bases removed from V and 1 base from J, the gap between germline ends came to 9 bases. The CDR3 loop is CASSDMGGNTEAFF. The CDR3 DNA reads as TGTGCCAGCAGTGACATGGGAGGGAACACTGAAGCTTTCTTT.

The CDR3 DNA reads as TGCAGCGCTGACTGGAGTCCGGGTGAGCAGTTCTTC. Encoded protein: CSADWSPGEQFF. The J gene is TRBJ2-1, the V gene TRBV29-1; no clear D. Germline lookup yields CDR1 SQVTM and CDR2 ANQGSEA. Trimming removed 7 bases at V and 9 bases at J, with 16 bases between. This CDR3 is 12 amino acids long.

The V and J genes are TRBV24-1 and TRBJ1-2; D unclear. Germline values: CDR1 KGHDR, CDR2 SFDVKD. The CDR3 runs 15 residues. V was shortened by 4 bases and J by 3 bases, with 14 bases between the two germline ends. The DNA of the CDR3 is TGTGCCACCAGTGAAGGACGTATCCGGGACTATGGCTACACCTTC. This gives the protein CATSEGRIRDYGYTF.

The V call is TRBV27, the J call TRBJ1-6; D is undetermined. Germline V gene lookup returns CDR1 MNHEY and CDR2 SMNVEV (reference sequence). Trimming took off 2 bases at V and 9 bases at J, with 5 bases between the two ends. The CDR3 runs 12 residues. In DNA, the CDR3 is TGTGCCAGCAGTTTAAATGGTTCACCCCTCCACTTT. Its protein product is CASSLNGSPLHF.

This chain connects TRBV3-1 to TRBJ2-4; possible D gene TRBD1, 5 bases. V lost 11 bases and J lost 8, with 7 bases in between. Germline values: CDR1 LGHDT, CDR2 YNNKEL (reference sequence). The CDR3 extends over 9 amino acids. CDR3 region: CALGDIQYF. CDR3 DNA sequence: TGTGCCTTAGGGGACATTCAGTACTTC.

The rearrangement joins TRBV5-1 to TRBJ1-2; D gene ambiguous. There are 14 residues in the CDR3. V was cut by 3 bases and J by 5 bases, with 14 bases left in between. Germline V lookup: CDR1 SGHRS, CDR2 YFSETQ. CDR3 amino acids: CASSSGLTEYGYTF. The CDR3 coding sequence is TGCGCCAGCAGCTCGGGCCTCACAGAATATGGCTACACCTTC.

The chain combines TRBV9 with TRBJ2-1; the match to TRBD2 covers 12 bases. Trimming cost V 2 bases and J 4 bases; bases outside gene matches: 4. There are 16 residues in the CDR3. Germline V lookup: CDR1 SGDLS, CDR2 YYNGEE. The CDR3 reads CASSVASGGAYNEQFF. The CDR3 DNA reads TGTGCCAGCAGCGTCGCTAGCGGGGGGGCGTACAATGAGCAGTTCTTC.

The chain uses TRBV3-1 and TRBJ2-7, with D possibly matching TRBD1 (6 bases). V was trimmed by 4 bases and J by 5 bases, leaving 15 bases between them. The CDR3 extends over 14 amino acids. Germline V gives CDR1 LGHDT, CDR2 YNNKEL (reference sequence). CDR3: CASSRSAGENEQYF. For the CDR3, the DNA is TGTGCCAGCAGCCGCTCCGCAGGGGAGAACGAGCAGTACTTC.

CDR3 amino acids: CASSPGETETEAFF. CDR3 coding DNA: TGCGCCAGCAGCCCAGGGGAAACGGAAACTGAAGCTTTCTTT. V gene TRBV5-1 combines with J gene TRBJ1-1; weak D call: TRBD1 (6 bases). Germline V gene lookup returns CDR1 SGHRS and CDR2 YFSETQ. The V end was cut by 4 bases, the J end by 5 bases, with 15 bases between. The CDR3 contains 14 residues.

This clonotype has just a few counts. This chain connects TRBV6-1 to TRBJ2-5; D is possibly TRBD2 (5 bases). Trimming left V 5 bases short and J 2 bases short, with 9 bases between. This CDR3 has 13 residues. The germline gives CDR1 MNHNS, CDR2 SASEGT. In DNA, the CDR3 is TGTGCCAGCAGTCGAGGGAGACAAGAGACCCAGTACTTC. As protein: CASSRGRQETQYF.

The CDR3 loop is CASSQVEGTEAFF. The CDR3, as DNA: TGTGCCAGCAGCCAAGTTGAAGGGACTGAAGCTTTCTTT. The genes are TRBV3-1 and TRBJ1-1; D is ambiguous. The CDR3 contains 13 residues. Germline values: CDR1 LGHDT, CDR2 YNNKEL (reference sequence). The V end lost 1 base, the J end lost 5 bases, and 8 bases lay between the germline ends.

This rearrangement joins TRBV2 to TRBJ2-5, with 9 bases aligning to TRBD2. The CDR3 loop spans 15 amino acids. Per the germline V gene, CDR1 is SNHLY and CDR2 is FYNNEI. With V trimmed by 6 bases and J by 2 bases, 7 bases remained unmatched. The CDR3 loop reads CASRKGLADQETQYF. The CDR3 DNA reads TGTGCCAGCAGAAAGGGACTAGCTGATCAAGAGACCCAGTACTTC.

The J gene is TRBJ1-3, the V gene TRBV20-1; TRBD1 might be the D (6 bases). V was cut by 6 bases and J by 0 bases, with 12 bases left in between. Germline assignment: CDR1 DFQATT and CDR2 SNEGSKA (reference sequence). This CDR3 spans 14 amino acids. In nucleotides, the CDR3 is TGCAGTGCCGTCGACAGGAACTCTGGAAACACCATATATTTT. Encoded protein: CSAVDRNSGNTIYF.

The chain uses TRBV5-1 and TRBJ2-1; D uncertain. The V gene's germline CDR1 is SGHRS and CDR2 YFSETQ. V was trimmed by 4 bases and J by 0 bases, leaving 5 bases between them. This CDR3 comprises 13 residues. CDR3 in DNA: TGCGCCAGCAGCATCAGCTCCTACAATGAGCAGTTCTTC. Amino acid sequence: CASSISSYNEQFF.

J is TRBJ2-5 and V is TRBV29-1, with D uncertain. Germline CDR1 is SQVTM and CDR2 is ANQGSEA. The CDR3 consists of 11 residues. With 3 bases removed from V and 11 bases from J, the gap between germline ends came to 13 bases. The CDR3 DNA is TGCAGCGTTGATTCACGATCAGGACAGTACTTC. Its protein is CSVDSRSGQYF.

The CDR3 loop is CASEKTGDNYGYTF. The CDR3 bases are TGTGCCAGTGAGAAGACAGGGGATAATTATGGCTACACCTTC. The V gene is TRBV25-1, the J gene TRBJ1-2; the match to TRBD1 covers 8 bases. The CDR3 extends over 14 amino acids. V lost 9 bases, J lost 5 bases, and 11 bases stayed unmatched. Germline V gene sequence: CDR1 MGHDK, CDR2 SYGVNS.

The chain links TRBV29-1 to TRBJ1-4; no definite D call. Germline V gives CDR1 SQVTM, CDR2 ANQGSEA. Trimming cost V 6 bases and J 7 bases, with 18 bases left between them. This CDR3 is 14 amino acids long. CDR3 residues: CSVRAGPVGEKLFF. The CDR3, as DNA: TGCAGCGTCCGAGCCGGACCTGTGGGTGAAAAACTGTTTTTT.

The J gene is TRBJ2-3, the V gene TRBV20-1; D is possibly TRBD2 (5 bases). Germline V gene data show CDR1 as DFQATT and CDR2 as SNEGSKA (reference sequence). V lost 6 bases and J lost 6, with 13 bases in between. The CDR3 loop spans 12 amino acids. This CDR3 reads CSARQPGDTQYF. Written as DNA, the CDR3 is TGCAGTGCCCGCCAACCGGGGGATACGCAGTATTTT.

The CDR3 bases are TGTGCCAGCAGCCAAGTCGCGGGGATGAAGACCCAGTACTTC. Protein: CASSQVAGMKTQYF. This chain connects TRBV3-1 to TRBJ2-5; D is possibly TRBD2 (6 bases). CDR1 is LGHDT and CDR2 is YNNKEL in the germline V gene (reference sequence). This CDR3 comprises 14 residues. Trimming removed 1 base at V and 6 bases at J, with 12 bases between.